The T cell receptor beta chain under discussion was sequenced for a study of radiotherapy plus CTLA-4 blockade in lung cancer. Study details: There were objective responses in over 15% of patients, and 31% had disease control. Study-level findings and limits: Some TCR clones had been derived from tumors. These clones expanded in peripheral blood after radiotherapy plus ipilimumab.

Assay: immunoSEQ multiplex PCR; the TCRdb copy retains only in-frame clones and omits some. In the table there are some 90,000 clones, around 86% of which are singletons. The study gave focal radiation plus ipilimumab CTLA-4 blockade to patients with chemo-refractory metastatic non-small-cell lung cancer. The CDR3 is 15 residues long. V lost 2 bases and J 5 bases, leaving 15 bases between the germline ends. The germline V gene has CDR1 SGHTA and CDR2 FQGTGA. Regarding this clone: Its antigen is as yet unknown.

The specimen comprised peripheral blood, sampled from a patient treated with radiotherapy plus ipilimumab. The sequence derives from a human donor with non-small cell lung cancer who had stable disease on radiotherapy plus ipilimumab. V usage is TRBV7-3 and J usage is TRBJ1-1, with a weak D call TRBD1 (5 bases). Here the CDR3 reads CASSLGAQGRTEAFF. DNA for the CDR3: TGTGCCAGCAGCTTAGGAGCGCAGGGTAGGACTGAAGCTTTCTTT.